This TCR beta chain was profiled in a study of CD8+ T cells in alopecia areata. Looking at the study overall: C3H/HeJ donors with spontaneous alopecia, about 6-13 months old, supplied skin grafts to roughly 6-10-week-old female C3H/HeJ mice. General observations from the study: Scalp samples also contribute reads from the resident alphabeta T cells found in normal skin. Affected scalp, especially in alopecia totalis/universalis, had a higher clonality than normal scalp did.

J gave up 0 bases and V 1 base, and 0 bases lay outside the gene matches. Germline V gives CDR1 FNHDT, CDR2 SITEND (reference sequence). This CDR3 has 14 residues. Once RNA had been extracted, it was reverse transcribed into cDNA to act as the sequencing template. The table came from immunoSEQ multiplex PCR; TCRdb's copy has only in-frame clones and leaves some out. The sample has 1,400 or so clones, none seen only once. This clone was seen repeatedly, ten times or more. As yet, its antigen is unknown. The germline and genes are mouse ones. The sequenced fragment ends 4 residues before the CDR3 boundary, so the rest is inferred from the germline J gene.

The rearrangement links TRBV19 to TRBJ1-1; 7 bases align to TRBD1. Sample: lesional skin. This receptor was identified in a C3H/HeJ mouse with alopecia areata. This strain's MHC haplotype is H2-k. CDR3 residues: CASSITGANTEVFF. The CDR3 bases that were read are TGTGCCAGCAGTATAACAGGGGCAAACACA.